Shown below are 12 T cell receptor beta chains from a single sample sequenced in a study of blood T cells in healthy people across ages. The second PCR ran roughly 7 to 12 cycles with a sample-barcoded 5' primer and J-beta primers. One entry per CDR3 protein, called by TCRdb with MiXCR from the 5' RACE reads. The sample has 600,000 to 1,000,000 distinct CDR3 sequences; 58% are singletons. Sequencing was done on a sample of blood. Receptors were obtained from a young man in good health.

The chain is built from TRBV7-8 and TRBJ2-1; TRBD2 is a possible D gene (5 bases). With the DNA end fitting TRBJ2-7 better, the J assignment may be wrong. This CDR3 contains 15 residues. Germline V gene lookup returns CDR1 SGHVS and CDR2 FQNEAQ. The CDR3 sequence is CASSFLGNGYNEQYF. The CDR3 DNA reads as TGTGCCAGCAGCTTCCTCGGGAACGGGTACAATGAGCAGTACTTC.

The V call is TRBV15, the J call TRBJ2-3, with 8 nucleotides matching TRBD1. This CDR3 comprises 15 residues. Unmatched junction bases numbered 4, after V lost 0 bases and J lost 5 bases. Germline CDR1 reads LNHNV; CDR2 reads YYDKDF (reference sequence). The CDR3: CATSRDQGALDTQYF. The CDR3 DNA follows: TGTGCCACCAGCAGAGATCAGGGGGCACTAGATACGCAGTATTTT.

This clonotype was recorded a few times. V usage is TRBV10-3 and J usage is TRBJ2-7, with D possibly matching TRBD1 (6 bases). V was shortened by 6 bases and J by 6 bases, with 12 bases between the two germline ends. CDR1 and CDR2 from the germline V gene are ENHRY and SYGVKD. The CDR3 has 12 residues. Here the CDR3 DNA reads TGTGCCATCAGAAAACAGGGTACCGAGCAGTACTTC. This translates into CAIRKQGTEQYF.

The chain combines TRBV9 with TRBJ2-7, with D perhaps TRBD1 (6 bases). The CDR3 runs to 14 residues. Germline V gene sequence: CDR1 SGDLS, CDR2 YYNGEE. The ends were cut back, 5 bases at V and 7 bases at J, with 19 bases in the middle. The DNA of the CDR3 is TGTGCCAGCAGTCTAACAGGGATTTCGGGAGAGCAGTACTTC. Encoded protein: CASSLTGISGEQYF.

This clonotype was counted only a few times. The chain recombines TRBV7-9 with TRBJ2-4; D possibly corresponds to TRBD2 (6 bases). Germline CDR1 SEHNR, CDR2 FQNEAQ (reference sequence). Trimming took off 5 bases at V and 0 bases at J, with 8 bases between the two ends. The CDR3 loop spans 14 amino acids. As DNA, the CDR3 is TGTGCCAGCAGCGGAGGGCTAGCCAAAAACATTCAGTACTTC. Its protein is CASSGGLAKNIQYF.

Of note for this clonotype: Mismatch with germline at one junction end may stem from a read error. The chain has TRBV20-1 and TRBJ2-5; D is undetermined. This CDR3 contains 16 residues. The germline V gene encodes CDR1 DFQATT and CDR2 SNEGSKA (reference sequence). CDR3 residues: CSAGDLSTGKQETQYF. The CDR3 nucleotides read TGCAGTGCTGGAGACCTCTCTACTGGAAAACAAGAGACCCAGTACTTC.

This clonotype turned up a few times. The V call is TRBV7-2, the J call TRBJ2-7; the D call may be TRBD1 or TRBD2 (6 bases each). V was pared by 0 bases and J by 1 base, with 16 bases between. The CDR3 loop spans 17 amino acids. Germline assignment: CDR1 SGHTA and CDR2 FQGNSA. As DNA, the CDR3 is TGTGCCAGCAGCTTAGCGGTTCGGGGGCCCCTATCCTACGAGCAGTACTTC. Residues: CASSLAVRGPLSYEQYF.

The chain couples TRBV20-1 to TRBJ2-7, with a weak D call TRBD1 (6 bases). The ends were cut back, 4 bases at V and 5 bases at J, with 18 bases in the middle. Per the germline V gene, CDR1 is DFQATT and CDR2 is SNEGSKA (reference sequence). This CDR3 has 14 amino acids. As DNA, the CDR3 is TGCAGTGCTACTCCTGGGGGCATTGGTCACGAGCAGTACTTC. Amino acids: CSATPGGIGHEQYF.

Worth noting for this clonotype: It may be a read error: a sequence one base away is much more abundant. The chain couples TRBV7-2 to TRBJ1-2; no clear D. This CDR3 is built from 13 residues. CDR1 and CDR2 from the germline V gene are SGHTA and FQGNSA. Trimming shortened V by 5 bases and J by 8 bases, and 15 bases separated the two germline ends. The CDR3 DNA follows: TGTACCAGCAGCCCTGGAATTCTAGGAGGCTACACCTTC. Amino acids: CTSSPGILGGYTF.

Comment on this clonotype: One junction end does not reproduce the germline sequence, and a read error may be involved. V gene TRBV12-3 or TRBV12-4 combines with J gene TRBJ1-2; 8 bases are a match to TRBD1. This CDR3 is built from 14 residues. CDR3 sequence reads: CVSSFQGAMGGYTF. The CDR3 region has the DNA TGTGTCAGCAGTTTCCAGGGGGCGATGGGTGGCTACACCTTC.

Notes on this clonotype: A clone one base away is much larger, so this may be a read error. The V and J genes are TRBV4-1 and TRBJ1-1, with a possible D match to TRBD1 (5 bases). V was cut by 1 base and J by 5 bases, with 14 bases left in between. Looked up from germline, CDR1 is MGHRA and CDR2 is YSYEKL. The CDR3 is 15 residues long. CDR3 bases: TGCGCCAGCAGCCAAGCGTATCAGGGACGGACTGAAGCTTTCTTT. Its protein is CASSQAYQGRTEAFF.

This chain connects TRBV5-6 to TRBJ1-6, with 9 bases lining up with TRBD1. J gave up 11 bases and V 0 bases, and 3 bases lay outside the gene matches. Germline V gene data show CDR1 as SGHDT and CDR2 as YYEEEE. The CDR3 loop spans 14 amino acids. CDR3 sequence reads: CASSLDDRGTPLHF. The CDR3 bases are TGTGCCAGCAGCTTGGATGACAGGGGGACACCCCTCCACTTT.